This T cell receptor (beta chain) was captured in a study of cytomegalovirus exposure and HLA in healthy donors. As for this clone: The antigen is unknown.

Amplification used 60 Vbeta primers and 13 Jbeta primers. Assay: immunoSEQ multiplex PCR; the TCRdb copy retains only in-frame clones and omits some. This table has about 170,000 clones, 75% to 90% appearing once. Study observations and caveats: CMV antigen specificity of three CMV-associated chains was confirmed in vitro. There were some public TCRs occurring in many donors, but most TCR sequences were rare.

The ends were cut back, 3 bases at V and 3 bases at J, with 10 bases in the middle. The CDR3 consists of 14 residues. Germline assignment: CDR1 LNHDA and CDR2 SQIVND (reference sequence). This clonotype originated in a male donor in good health and CMV-seronegative. The chain employs TRBV19 and TRBJ2-3; D might be TRBD2 (6 bases). The sequenced material came from PBMCs. As DNA, the CDR3 is TGTGCCAGTAGTATTTTGGGGGGAACAGATACGCAGTATTTT. Amino acid sequence: CASSILGGTDTQYF.